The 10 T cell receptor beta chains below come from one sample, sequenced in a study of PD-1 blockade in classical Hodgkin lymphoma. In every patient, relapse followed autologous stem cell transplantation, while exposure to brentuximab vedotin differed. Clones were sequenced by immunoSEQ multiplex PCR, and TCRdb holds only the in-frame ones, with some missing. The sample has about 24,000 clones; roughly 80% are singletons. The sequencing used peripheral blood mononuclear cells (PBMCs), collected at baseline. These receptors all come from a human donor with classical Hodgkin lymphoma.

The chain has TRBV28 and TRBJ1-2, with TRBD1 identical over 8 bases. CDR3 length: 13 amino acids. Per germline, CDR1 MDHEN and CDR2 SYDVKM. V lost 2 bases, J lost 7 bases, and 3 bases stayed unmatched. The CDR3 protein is CASSLQGAAGYTF. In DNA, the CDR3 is TGTGCCAGCAGTTTACAGGGGGCGGCTGGCTACACCTTC.

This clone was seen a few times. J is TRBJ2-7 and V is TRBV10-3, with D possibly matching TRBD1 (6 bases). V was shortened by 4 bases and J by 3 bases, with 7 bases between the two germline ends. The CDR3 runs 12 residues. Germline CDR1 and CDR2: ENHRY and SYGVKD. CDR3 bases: TGTGCCATCAGTGGGACAGACTACGAGCAGTACTTC. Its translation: CAISGTDYEQYF.

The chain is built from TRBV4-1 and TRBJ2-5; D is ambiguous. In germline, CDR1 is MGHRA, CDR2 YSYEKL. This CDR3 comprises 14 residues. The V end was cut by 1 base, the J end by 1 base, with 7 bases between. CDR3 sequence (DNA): TGCGCCAGCAGCCAAGGTGACATCCAAGAGACCCAGTACTTC. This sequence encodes CASSQGDIQETQYF.

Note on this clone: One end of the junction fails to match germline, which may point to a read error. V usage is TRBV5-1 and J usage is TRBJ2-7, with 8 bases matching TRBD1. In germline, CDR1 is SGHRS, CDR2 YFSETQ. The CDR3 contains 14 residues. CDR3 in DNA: TGTGCCAGCAGCTACGGACAGGGCCCCTACGAGCAGTACTTC. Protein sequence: CASSYGQGPYEQYF. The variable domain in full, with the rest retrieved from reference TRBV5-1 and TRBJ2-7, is KAGVTQTPRYLIKTRGQQVTLSCSPISGHRSVSWYQQTPGQGLQFLFEYFSETQRNKGNFPGRFSGRQFSNSRSEMNVSTLELGDSALYLCASSYGQGPYEQYFGPGTRLTVT.

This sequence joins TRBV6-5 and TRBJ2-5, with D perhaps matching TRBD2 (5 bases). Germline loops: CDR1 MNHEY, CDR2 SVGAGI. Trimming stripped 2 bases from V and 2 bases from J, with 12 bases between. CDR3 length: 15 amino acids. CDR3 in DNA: TGTGCCAGCAGTTACACGGGAATGGAGCAAGAGACCCAGTACTTC. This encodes CASSYTGMEQETQYF.

The DNA of the CDR3 is TGTGCCAGCAGGCCCGGGACAGGGGGCCTCAATGGCTACACCTTC. It translates to CASRPGTGGLNGYTF. This chain links TRBV27 with TRBJ1-2; 12 bases are shared with TRBD1. V gave up 6 bases and J gave up 6 bases; unmatched junction bases: 8. The CDR3 spans 15 residues. Germline lookup yields CDR1 MNHEY and CDR2 SMNVEV (reference sequence).

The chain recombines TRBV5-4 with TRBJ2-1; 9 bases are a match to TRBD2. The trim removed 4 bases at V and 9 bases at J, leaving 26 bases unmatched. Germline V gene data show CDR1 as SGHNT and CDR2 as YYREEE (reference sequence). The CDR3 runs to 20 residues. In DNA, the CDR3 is TGTGCCAGCAGCCCTTCGACTCGTGGGGTAGCGGGGGTCAGAGGAGGTGAGCAGTTCTTC. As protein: CASSPSTRGVAGVRGGEQFF.

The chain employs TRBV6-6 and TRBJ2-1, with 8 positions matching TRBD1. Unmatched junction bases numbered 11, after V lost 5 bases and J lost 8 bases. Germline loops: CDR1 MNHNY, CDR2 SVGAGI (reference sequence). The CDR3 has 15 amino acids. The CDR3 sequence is CASSLRTGGKDEQFF. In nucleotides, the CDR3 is TGTGCCAGCAGTCTCCGAACAGGGGGGAAAGATGAGCAGTTCTTC.

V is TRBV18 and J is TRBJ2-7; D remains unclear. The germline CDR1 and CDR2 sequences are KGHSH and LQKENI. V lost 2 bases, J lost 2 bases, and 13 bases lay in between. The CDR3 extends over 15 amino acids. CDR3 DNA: TGTGCCAGCTCACCAAAGAGAAATAGGCCCTACGAGCAGTACTTC. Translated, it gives CASSPKRNRPYEQYF.

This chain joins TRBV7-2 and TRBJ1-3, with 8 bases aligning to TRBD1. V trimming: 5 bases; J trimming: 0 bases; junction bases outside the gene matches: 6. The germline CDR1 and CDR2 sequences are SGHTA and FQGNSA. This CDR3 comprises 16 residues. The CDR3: CASSIRTGISGNTIYF. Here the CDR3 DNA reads TGTGCCAGCAGCATCAGGACAGGGATCTCTGGAAACACCATATATTTT.